This T cell receptor beta chain comes out of a study of PD-1 blockade in classical Hodgkin lymphoma. The method was immunoSEQ multiplex PCR; TCRdb's version includes in-frame clones alone and lacks a portion of them. The sample lists roughly 70,000 clones, 60% to 80% occurring once. In every patient, relapse followed autologous stem cell transplantation, while exposure to brentuximab vedotin differed. There are 10 residues in the CDR3. The V end lost 10 bases, the J end lost 5 bases, and 8 bases lay between the germline ends. Germline assignment: CDR1 SNHLY and CDR2 FYNNEI. This chain links TRBV2 with TRBJ1-1; tentatively, D is TRBD1 (5 bases). This receptor was taken from a human donor with classical Hodgkin lymphoma. The specimen comprised peripheral blood mononuclear cells (PBMCs), sampled before the second cycle of nivolumab. The CDR3 loop reads CATRETEAFF. DNA for the CDR3: TGTGCCACCAGGGAGACTGAAGCTTTCTTT.